This T cell receptor (beta chain) derives from a study of cytomegalovirus exposure and HLA in healthy donors. The study's findings and limits: Researchers reported in a later analysis that a missense DCLRE1C variant was tied to TCR beta V- and J-gene trimming.

About this clone: Its antigen is currently unknown.

Primers: 60 Vbeta forward and 13 Jbeta reverse. Some clones are missing from TCRdb's copy, which holds only in-frame ones; the method was immunoSEQ multiplex PCR. Here the sample spans some 130,000 clones, about 80% being singletons. This clonotype originated in a man younger than 35 in good health and CMV-seronegative. Sequenced input: PBMCs.

The CDR3 loop reads CASSTGTSGSRTYNEQFF. The CDR3 DNA is TGCGCCAGCAGCACCGGGACTAGCGGGAGTAGGACCTACAATGAGCAGTTCTTC. The V gene is TRBV5-1, the J gene TRBJ2-1, with TRBD2 matching over 14 bases. Germline V CDR1 and CDR2: SGHRS, YFSETQ. This CDR3 region has 18 residues. After removal of 4 bases from V and 2 bases from J, the junction contained 8 bases not matched to a gene.